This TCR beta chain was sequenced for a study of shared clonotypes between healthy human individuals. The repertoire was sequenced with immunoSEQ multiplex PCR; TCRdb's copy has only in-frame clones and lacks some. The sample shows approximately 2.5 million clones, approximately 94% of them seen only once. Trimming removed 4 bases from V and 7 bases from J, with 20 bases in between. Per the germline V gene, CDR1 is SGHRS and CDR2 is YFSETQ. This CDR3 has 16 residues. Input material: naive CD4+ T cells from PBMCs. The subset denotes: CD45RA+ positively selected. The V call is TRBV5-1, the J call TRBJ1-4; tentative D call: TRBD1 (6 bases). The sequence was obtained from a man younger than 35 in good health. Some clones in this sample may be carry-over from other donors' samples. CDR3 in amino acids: CASSLGLQGVSEKLFF. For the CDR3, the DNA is TGCGCCAGCAGCCTTGGACTACAGGGTGTAAGTGAAAAACTGTTTTTT.